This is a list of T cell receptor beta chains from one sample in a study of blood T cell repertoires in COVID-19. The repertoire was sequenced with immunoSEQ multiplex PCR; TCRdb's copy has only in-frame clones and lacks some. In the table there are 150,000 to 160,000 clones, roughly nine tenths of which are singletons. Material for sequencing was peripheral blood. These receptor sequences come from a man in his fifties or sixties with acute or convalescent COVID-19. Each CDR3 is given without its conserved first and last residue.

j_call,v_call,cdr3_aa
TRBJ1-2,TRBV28,ASSQGRDYGYT
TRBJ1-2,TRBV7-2,ASSSRGRDGYGYT
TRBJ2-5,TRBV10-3,AISEIDRAKTQY
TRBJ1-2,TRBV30,AWKRRAAYT
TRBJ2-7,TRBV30,ASWTRETYEQY
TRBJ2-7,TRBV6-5,ASSYAAAAYYEQY
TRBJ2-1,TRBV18,ASSTDRGHHEQF
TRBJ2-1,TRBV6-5,ASSQGTPLYNEQF
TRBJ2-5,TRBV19,ASRGIAAGERETQY
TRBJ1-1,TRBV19,ASIRGPYEAF
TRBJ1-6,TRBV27,ASSLSRRGPSSYNSPLH
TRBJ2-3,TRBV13,ASSSYTGGRTDTQY
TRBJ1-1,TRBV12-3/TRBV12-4,ASSLDTGVAF
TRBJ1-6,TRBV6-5,ASTLRQGSAPLH
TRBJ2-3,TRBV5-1,ASSQGTATTDTQY
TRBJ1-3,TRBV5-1,ASSADRAGRNTIY
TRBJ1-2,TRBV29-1,SVYPGGTGLNYGYT
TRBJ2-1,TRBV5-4,ASSSGGLAGESSYNEQF
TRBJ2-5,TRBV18,ASSSAETGGRETQY
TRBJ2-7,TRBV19,ASSIEAGYHEQY
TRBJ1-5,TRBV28,ASSLDSGYRPQH
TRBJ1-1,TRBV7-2,ASSSRQGSLAEAF
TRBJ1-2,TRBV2,ASSDPSGGVRGYT
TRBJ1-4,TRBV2,ASRGDEEKLF
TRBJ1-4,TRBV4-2,ASSQLTLPTNEKLF
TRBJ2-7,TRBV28,AISPESSVYEQY
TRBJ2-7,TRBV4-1,ASSQEDGNPYEQY
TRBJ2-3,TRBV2,ASRVLRTSGTDTQY
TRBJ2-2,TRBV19,ASRSPGDTGELF
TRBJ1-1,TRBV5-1,ASSSGTGALWAF
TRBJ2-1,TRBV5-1,ASSPGGAGGEQF
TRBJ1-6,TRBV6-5,ASRRHEGNSPLH
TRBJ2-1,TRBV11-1,ASSLDLRDRENEQF
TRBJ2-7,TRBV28,ASRGRDRVYEQY
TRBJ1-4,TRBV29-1,SVTTGATNEKLF
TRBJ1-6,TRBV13,ASSFSKPGLGYNSPLH
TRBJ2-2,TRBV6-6,ASNQLAGEAGELF
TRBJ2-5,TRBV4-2,ASSQETEYQETQY
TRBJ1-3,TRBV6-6,ASSYGEFSGNTIY
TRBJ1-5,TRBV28,ASSLGGGWSNQPQH
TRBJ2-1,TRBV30,AWKIYGIEQF
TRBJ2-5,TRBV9,ASSVGGTSGEETQY
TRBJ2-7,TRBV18,ASSRRQGGTGYEQY
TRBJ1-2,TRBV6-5,ASRTGGYGYT
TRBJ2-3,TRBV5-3,ARSSDTTSGRTNQYTDTQY
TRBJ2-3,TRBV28,ASGALTQPSDTQY
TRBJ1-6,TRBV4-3,ASSPQGNIGSYNSPLH
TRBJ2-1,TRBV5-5,ASSLESSGRSEQF
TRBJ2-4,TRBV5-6,ASSLYQNIQY
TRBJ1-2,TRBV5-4,ASSFWTGGDYGYT
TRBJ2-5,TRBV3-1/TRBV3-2,ASSQAAGEGETQY
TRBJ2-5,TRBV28,ASKRGLETQY
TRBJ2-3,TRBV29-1,SVEGFWGLRGDTQY
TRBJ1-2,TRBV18,ASSPDRNYGYT
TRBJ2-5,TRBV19,ASSVQGGETQY
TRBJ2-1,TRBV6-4,ASSDQSCGWQGNNEQF
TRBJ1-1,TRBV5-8,ASSSSGRTRTEAF
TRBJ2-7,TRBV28,ASSRTGTSYEQY